A single sample gave rise to the 10 T cell receptor beta chains below, sequenced in a study of a mutant IDH1 vaccine in newly diagnosed glioma. These receptors have no identified antigens. Sequenced by immunoSEQ multiplex PCR; TCRdb stores in-frame clones only, minus some. Among 40,000 to 45,000 clones, 75% to 85% were seen once, and the ten largest hold 4.5% to 5.5%. Specified time point: week 35, safety follow-up. Every vaccination contained 300 ug of the mutant IDH1 20-mer peptide and was paired with topical imiquimod. The sample consisted of PBMCs, taken from a glioma patient whose treatment included an IDH1 peptide vaccine. All receptors derive from a woman in her forties or fifties with glioma.

The chain recombines TRBV6-5 with TRBJ2-7; 7 bases line up with TRBD1. Germline V CDR1 and CDR2: MNHEY, SVGAGI. The junction had 7 bases not matched to a gene; V was cut back by 4 bases and J by 4 bases. The CDR3 sequence is 14 residues long. CDR3 region: CASSSPGQIYEQYF. CDR3 bases: TGTGCCAGCAGTTCCCCGGGACAGATATACGAGCAGTACTTC.

V is TRBV4-2 and J is TRBJ2-6; D is ambiguous. CDR3 length equals 15 residues. Germline values: CDR1 LGHNA, CDR2 YNFKEQ. Trimming took off 4 bases at V and 3 bases at J, with 10 bases between the two ends. The CDR3 sequence is CASSPTRDGANVLTF. The CDR3 region has the DNA TGTGCCAGCAGCCCCACCCGTGATGGGGCCAACGTCCTGACTTTC.

V usage is TRBV2 and J usage is TRBJ2-7; 12 bases are a match to TRBD2. This CDR3 has 15 amino acids. Germline V gene lookup returns CDR1 SNHLY and CDR2 FYNNEI. The V gene end was trimmed by 2 bases and the J gene end by 4 bases; junction bases not matched to a gene: 3. The CDR3 loop is CASSELAGGRYEQYF. The CDR3, as DNA: TGTGCCAGCAGTGAACTAGCGGGGGGGCGTTACGAGCAGTACTTC.

The chain uses TRBV25-1 and TRBJ1-6; D is uncertain. Trimming stripped 1 base from V and 4 bases from J, with 11 bases between. This CDR3 has 16 amino acids. Germline values: CDR1 MGHDK, CDR2 SYGVNS. The DNA for the CDR3 is TGTGCCAGCAGTGAATGGTCCAGAAGTTATAATTCACCCCTCCACTTT. It yields the protein CASSEWSRSYNSPLHF.

This chain links TRBV4-1 with TRBJ1-5; no reliable D call. The CDR3 is 15 amino acids. V was cut by 4 bases and J by 0 bases, with 10 bases left in between. Germline V lookup: CDR1 MGHRA, CDR2 YSYEKL. CDR3 protein: CASSPTEYSNQPQHF. Written as DNA, the CDR3 is TGCGCCAGCAGCCCGACGGAATATAGCAATCAGCCCCAGCATTTT.

This clone rates as medium-sized. DNA of the CDR3: TGCGCCAGCACTAGCGGGTCCACAGATACGCAGTATTTT. Protein: CASTSGSTDTQYF. V and J are TRBV5-1 and TRBJ2-3; TRBD2 agrees at 8 bases. This CDR3 region has 13 residues. Germline CDR1 SGHRS, CDR2 YFSETQ. V was clipped by 6 bases and J by 2 bases; unmatched bases: 2.

This chain links TRBV5-4 with TRBJ2-7; 9 positions match TRBD1. V shed 3 bases, J shed 0 bases, and the junction held 1 base outside the gene matches. This CDR3 contains 14 residues. Germline values: CDR1 SGHNT, CDR2 YYREEE (reference sequence). The DNA of the CDR3 is TGTGCCAGCAGCTGGGGACAGGGCTCCTACGAGCAGTACTTC. Its protein product is CASSWGQGSYEQYF. The whole variable domain, remainder taken from reference TRBV5-4 and TRBJ2-7, is ETGVTQSPTHLIKTRGQQVTLRCSSQSGHNTVSWYQQALGQGPQFIFQYYREEENGRGNFPPRFSGLQFPNYSSELNVNALELDDSALYLCASSWGQGSYEQYFGPGTRLTVT.

The rearrangement uses TRBV7-9 and TRBJ2-7; D tentatively reads TRBD1 or TRBD2 (6 bases each). V dropped 1 base and J dropped 3 bases, with 13 bases sitting between them. Germline lookup yields CDR1 SEHNR and CDR2 FQNEAQ (reference sequence). This CDR3 is 15 amino acids long. CDR3 nucleotide sequence: TGTGCCAGCAGCTTAGGGGGGGCTAGGGGCTACGAGCAGTACTTC. It translates to CASSLGGARGYEQYF.

The chain recombines TRBV6-6 with TRBJ2-7; D remains ambiguous. CDR1 and CDR2 (germline): MNHNY, SVGAGI (reference sequence). Trimming removed 0 bases from V and 9 bases from J, with 9 bases in between. The CDR3 is made up of 12 amino acids. CDR3 region: CASSYSNVMQYF. CDR3 nucleotides: TGTGCCAGCAGTTACTCGAACGTGATGCAGTACTTC.

The V call is TRBV11-2, the J call TRBJ2-5; D ambiguous. The CDR3 extends over 13 amino acids. V gave up 8 bases and J gave up 2 bases, with 12 bases separating them. Per germline, CDR1 SGHAT and CDR2 FQNNGV. The CDR3, as DNA: TGTGCCAGCTCCACACCAGCTCAAGAGACCCAGTACTTC. It yields the protein CASSTPAQETQYF. Supplemented by reference TRBV11-2 and TRBJ2-5, the full variable domain reads EAGVAQSPRYKIIEKRQSVAFWCNPISGHATLYWYQQILGQGPKLLIQFQNNGVVDDSQLPKDRFSAERLKGVDSTLKIQPAKLEDSAVYLCASSTPAQETQYFGPGTRLLVL.